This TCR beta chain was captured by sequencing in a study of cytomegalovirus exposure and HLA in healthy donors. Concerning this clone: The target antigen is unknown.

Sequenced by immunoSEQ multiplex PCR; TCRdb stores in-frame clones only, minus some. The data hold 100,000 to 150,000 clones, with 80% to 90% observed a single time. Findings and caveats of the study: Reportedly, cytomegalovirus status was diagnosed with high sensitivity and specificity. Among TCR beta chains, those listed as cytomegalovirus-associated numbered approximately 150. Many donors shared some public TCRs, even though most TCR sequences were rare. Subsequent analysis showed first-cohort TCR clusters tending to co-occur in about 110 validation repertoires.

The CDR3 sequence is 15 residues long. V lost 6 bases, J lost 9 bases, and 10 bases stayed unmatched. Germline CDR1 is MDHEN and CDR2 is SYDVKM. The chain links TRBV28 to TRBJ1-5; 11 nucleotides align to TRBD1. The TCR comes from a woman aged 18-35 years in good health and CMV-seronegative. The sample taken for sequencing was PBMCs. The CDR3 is CASRLRDRGFRPQHF. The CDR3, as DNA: TGTGCCAGCAGGCTCCGGGACAGGGGGTTTAGGCCCCAGCATTTT.